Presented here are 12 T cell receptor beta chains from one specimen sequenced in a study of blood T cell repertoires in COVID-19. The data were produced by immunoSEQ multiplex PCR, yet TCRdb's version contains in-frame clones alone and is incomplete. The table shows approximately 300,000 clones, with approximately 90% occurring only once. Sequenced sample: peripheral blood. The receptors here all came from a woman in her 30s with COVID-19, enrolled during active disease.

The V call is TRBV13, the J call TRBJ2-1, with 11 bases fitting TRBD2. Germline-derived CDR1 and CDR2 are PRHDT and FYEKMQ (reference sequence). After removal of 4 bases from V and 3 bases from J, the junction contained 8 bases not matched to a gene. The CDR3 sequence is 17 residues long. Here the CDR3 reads CASSSTSTSGGYNEQFF. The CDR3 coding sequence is TGTGCCAGCAGCTCAACATCAACTAGCGGGGGCTACAATGAGCAGTTCTTC.

The CDR3 sequence is CAATGFTGELFF. For the CDR3, the DNA is TGTGCCGCCACAGGGTTCACCGGGGAGCTGTTTTTT. The rearrangement links TRBV11-2 to TRBJ2-2; a possible D gene is TRBD1 (6 bases). Germline lookup yields CDR1 SGHAT and CDR2 FQNNGV. The CDR3 length is 12 residues. V lost 11 bases to trimming and J lost 4 bases, with 11 bases between them.

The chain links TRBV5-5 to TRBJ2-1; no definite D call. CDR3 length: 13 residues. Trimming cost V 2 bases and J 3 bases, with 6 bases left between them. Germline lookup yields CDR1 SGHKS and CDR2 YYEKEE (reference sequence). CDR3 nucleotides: TGTGCCAGCAGCTTTGGCAGCTACAATGAGCAGTTCTTC. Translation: CASSFGSYNEQFF.

This chain's CDR3 is CASSPSDRGLLNTGELFF. DNA for the CDR3: TGTGCCAGCAGTCCTAGCGACAGGGGGCTGCTGAACACCGGGGAGCTGTTTTTT. The chain combines TRBV5-6 with TRBJ2-2; TRBD1 matches 10 bases. The CDR3 consists of 18 residues. CDR1 SGHDT and CDR2 YYEEEE come from the germline V gene. The V gene end was trimmed by 5 bases and the J gene end by 1 base; junction bases not matched to a gene: 11.

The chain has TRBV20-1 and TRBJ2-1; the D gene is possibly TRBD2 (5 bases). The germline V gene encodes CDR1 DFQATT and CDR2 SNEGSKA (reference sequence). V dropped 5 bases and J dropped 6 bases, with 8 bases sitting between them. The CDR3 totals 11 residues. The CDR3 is CSAALGNEQFF. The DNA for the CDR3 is TGCAGTGCTGCACTAGGCAATGAGCAGTTCTTC.

The CDR3 loop is CASSEMASGGYGYTF. The CDR3 DNA is TGCGCCAGCAGCGAAATGGCCTCAGGGGGCTATGGCTACACCTTC. The genes are TRBV4-1 and TRBJ1-2; 7 bases are a match to TRBD1. Germline V CDR1 and CDR2: MGHRA, YSYEKL. The CDR3 is made up of 15 amino acids. The V segment lost 5 bases and the J segment 4 bases; nucleotides outside the gene matches: 10.

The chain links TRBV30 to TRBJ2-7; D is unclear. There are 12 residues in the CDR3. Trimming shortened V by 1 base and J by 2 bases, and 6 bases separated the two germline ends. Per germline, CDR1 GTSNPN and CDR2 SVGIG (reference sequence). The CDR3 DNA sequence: TGTGCCTGGAGTGGTTCTGCCTACGAGCAGTACTTC. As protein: CAWSGSAYEQYF.

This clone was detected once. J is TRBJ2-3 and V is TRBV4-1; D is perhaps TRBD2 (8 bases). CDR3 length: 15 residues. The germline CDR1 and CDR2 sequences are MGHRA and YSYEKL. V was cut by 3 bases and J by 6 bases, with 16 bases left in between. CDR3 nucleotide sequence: TGCGCCAGCAGCCACGGGACTAGGGGGCAGGATACGCAGTATTTT. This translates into CASSHGTRGQDTQYF.

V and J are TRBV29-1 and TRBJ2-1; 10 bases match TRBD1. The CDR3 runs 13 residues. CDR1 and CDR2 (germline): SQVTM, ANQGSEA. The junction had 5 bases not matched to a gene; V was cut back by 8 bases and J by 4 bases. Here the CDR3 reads CSLLDRGYNEQFF. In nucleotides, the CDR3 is TGCAGCCTCCTGGACAGGGGGTACAATGAGCAGTTCTTC.

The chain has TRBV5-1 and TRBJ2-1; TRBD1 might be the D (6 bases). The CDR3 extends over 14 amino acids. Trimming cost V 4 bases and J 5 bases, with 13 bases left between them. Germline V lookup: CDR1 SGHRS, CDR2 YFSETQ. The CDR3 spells CASSTQGMDNEQFF. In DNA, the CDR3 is TGCGCCAGCAGCACACAGGGTATGGACAATGAGCAGTTCTTC.

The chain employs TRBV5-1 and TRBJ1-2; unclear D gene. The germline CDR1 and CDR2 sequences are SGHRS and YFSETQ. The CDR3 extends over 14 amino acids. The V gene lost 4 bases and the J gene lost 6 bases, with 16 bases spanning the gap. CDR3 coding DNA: TGCGCCAGCAGCCTGGGCCAGGCGGGGAATGGCTACACCTTC. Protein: CASSLGQAGNGYTF. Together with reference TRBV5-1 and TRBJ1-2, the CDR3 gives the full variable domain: KAGVTQTPRYLIKTRGQQVTLSCSPISGHRSVSWYQQTPGQGLQFLFEYFSETQRNKGNFPGRFSGRQFSNSRSEMNVSTLELGDSALYLCASSLGQAGNGYTFGSGTRLTVV.

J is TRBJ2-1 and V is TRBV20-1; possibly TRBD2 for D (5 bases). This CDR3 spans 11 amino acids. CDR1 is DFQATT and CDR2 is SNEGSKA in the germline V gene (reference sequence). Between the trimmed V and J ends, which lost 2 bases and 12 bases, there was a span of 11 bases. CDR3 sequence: CSARSGIRQFF. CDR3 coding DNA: TGCAGTGCTAGAAGCGGTATACGGCAGTTCTTC.